This paragraph reports one T cell receptor beta chain. It has no known antigen specificity. No quality values exist for individual bases; no much larger clone is one base distant. This entry belongs to a study of T cells in Graves' hyperthyroidism and ophthalmopathy (dated by TCRdb to 2018 to 2020). General notes on the study: Peripheral blood samples were taken at initial diagnosis, before any treatment was given. A discovery cohort of roughly 100 patients, fewer than 50 with Graves' ophthalmopathy and 55 to 60 with stable Graves' hyperthyroidism, was used to find distinguishing TCR V-J signatures. An independent validation cohort of fewer than 20 hyperthyroidism patients and about 16 patients who later progressed to ophthalmopathy tested prospective prediction of ophthalmopathy. For training and testing, the roughly 97 patients in the discovery cohort were randomly divided in a 7:3 ratio. In addition, the study compared T-cell repertoires in thyroid tissue and in blood from over 5 Graves' hyperthyroidism patients. Once sampling was done, hyperthyroidism patients were given methimazole at a starting dose of 30 mg daily, whereas ophthalmopathy patients were given high-dose intravenous methylprednisolone. According to the paper, TCR Vbeta CDR3 sequencing was carried out on 135 peripheral blood samples, which came from 40 to 45 ophthalmopathy, some 73 hyperthyroidism and roughly 17 progressor patients.

The TCR beta CDR3 regions were amplified from RNA transcripts. The first round of RT-PCR for the TCR CDR3 was performed with the HTBI primer set and the Qiagen OneStep RT-PCR kit. Libraries were constructed in a second round of multiplex PCR, after which size selection and purification were performed. Libraries were sequenced paired-end with 100 bp reads on an Illumina HiSeq2000. For the original study's pipeline: SOAPnuke was used to process the raw data, throwing out any read that contained adapters or uncalled bases, had a mean Phred below 15, or lacked an exact constant-primer or identifier match. High-quality paired reads were merged with COPE v1.2.5, and unique nucleotide sequences were defined as clonotypes. MiTCR v1.1 was used to align clonotypes to the IMGT TRBV, TRBD and TRBJ reference segments. The analysis included only V-J combinations with a frequency above 0.0001, which together covered over 98% of the repertoires. The TCS score was defined as F50 (clonal expansion) divided by E x V (chaos), with BLOSUM62-based TCRdist calculated between CDR3 peptides within each V-J. Welch's t-statistics and random forest reduced roughly 530 V-J features to 13, which were used in a naive Bayes classifier (R e1071). TCRdb reprocessed the public reads (quality trimming at Q25 with fastp, clone calling with MiXCR) and kept in-frame beta chains. Rows with a matching CDR3 protein are joined into one entry that keeps the most common DNA and genes. TCRdb assigned the V and J calls; the authors' analysis was not used. This sample has around 600,000 distinct CDR3 sequences in its table, and approximately 14% of those were observed once. Less than 9.5% of the sample is held by the ten biggest clonotypes.

A patient counted as having stable Graves' hyperthyroidism if no progression to ophthalmopathy occurred over 18 months of follow-up. The hyperthyroidism patients were between 18 and 65 years old and newly diagnosed, with a disease duration of less than 2 months. The study excluded patients with uncontrolled infections, other autoimmune diseases, pregnancy or lactation. Diagnoses relied on clinical symptoms, serum thyroxine and TRAb, thyroid ultrasound and orbital computed tomography. Ficoll-Paque density gradient centrifugation was used to isolate PBMCs from around 10 ml of fresh peripheral blood. Total RNA was extracted with Trizol reagent, and quality was checked on an Agilent 2100 Bioanalyzer. Cut back by 5 bases and 10 bases, the V and J ends lie 17 bases apart. The CDR3 goes from the cysteine to the phenylalanine over 13 residues. The entry retains the CDR3 DNA only, 39 bases that are in frame from base 1. CDR1 MDHEN and CDR2 SYDVKM were looked up in the germline V gene.

Results and caveats for the whole study, not just this receptor: In validation, the model predicted progression to ophthalmopathy with roughly 70% sensitivity and over 72% specificity, a median of about six months before onset. No statistical method was used to fix the sample size in advance, and group allocation was not hidden from the investigators. Most expanded thyroid clonotypes (frequency above 0.001) were also detected in blood, suggesting blood repertoires may reflect thyroid immune responses. A 13 V-J signature model separated ophthalmopathy from stable hyperthyroidism, with nearly 90% sensitivity and approximately 81% specificity in cross-validation and 80%/75% in testing.

Here the chain combines TRBV28 and TRBJ1-1; too little of a D gene remains to name it. The TCR comes from a woman aged 25 to 39 with Graves' hyperthyroidism. Specimen: blood. The sequence in DNA is TGTGCCAGCAGTGTTCGGACTCCTCGGGTAGCTTTCTTT. It translates as CASSVRTPRVAFF.